Below, 4 T cell receptor beta chains from the same sample are listed, as sequenced in a study of memory CD4+ T cells and cytomegalovirus serostatus. Single viable CD3+CD4+CD8-CD45RO+ cells were sorted as the memory CD4+ T cells. Profiling relied on immunoSEQ multiplex PCR, and the TCRdb table lists in-frame clones only, not all of them. The repertoire holds about 56,000 clones, around 76% seen once, with around 0.4% in the top ten. The material sequenced was memory CD4+ T cells from blood. These receptors were taken from an adult in good health and CMV-seronegative.

The gene calls are TRBV29-1 and TRBJ2-6; 7 nucleotides align to TRBD1. The J segment lost 1 base and the V segment lost 2 bases, leaving 8 bases of the junction unmatched. The length of the CDR3 is 17 residues. Germline assignment: CDR1 SQVTM and CDR2 ANQGSEA. CDR3 sequence (DNA): TGCAGCGTTGAAAGCCGGGACAGCGCTTCTGGGGCCAACGTCCTGACTTTC. Protein product: CSVESRDSASGANVLTF.

This chain connects TRBV18 to TRBJ2-7; D is possibly TRBD1 (6 bases). The germline gives CDR1 KGHSH, CDR2 LQKENI. Trimming took 6 bases from V and 0 from J, leaving 12 bases between them. The CDR3 totals 14 residues. The CDR3 DNA reads as TGTGCCAGCTCTCGGACAGCCGACTCCTACGAGCAGTACTTC. Its translation: CASSRTADSYEQYF.

The chain combines TRBV7-9 with TRBJ1-1; 11 nucleotides match TRBD1. Losses at the gene ends were 5 bases for V and 8 bases for J; bases not matched to a gene: 4. The CDR3 spans 13 residues. Looked up from germline, CDR1 is SEHNR and CDR2 is FQNEAQ (reference sequence). CDR3 sequence reads: CASSPGTGGEAFF. The CDR3 DNA is TGTGCCAGCAGCCCGGGGACAGGGGGAGAAGCTTTCTTT.

The chain couples TRBV6-6 to TRBJ1-2, with D perhaps TRBD1 (6 bases). V lost 7 bases and J lost 0, with 12 bases in between. Germline CDR1 and CDR2: MNHNY and SVGAGI (reference sequence). The CDR3 is 14 amino acids. The CDR3 loop reads CASTPGQTNYGYTF. The DNA of the CDR3 is TGTGCCAGCACCCCGGGACAAACTAACTATGGCTACACCTTC.